Presented here are 26 T cell receptor beta chains from one specimen sequenced in a study of cytomegalovirus exposure and HLA in healthy donors. Profiling relied on immunoSEQ multiplex PCR, and the TCRdb table lists in-frame clones only, not all of them. Of some 320,000 clones listed, around 87% are singletons. Material: PBMCs. The receptors derive from a woman aged 25-40 years in good health and CMV-seropositive.

This chain connects TRBV5-6 to TRBJ2-7, with TRBD1 as a possible D gene (6 bases). Germline CDR1 is SGHDT and CDR2 is YYEEEE. The germline V and J ends were trimmed by 1 base and 3 bases, with 11 bases remaining between them. This CDR3 has 14 amino acids. The CDR3 coding sequence is TGTGCCAGCAGCTTGAAGGACAGTTTCTACGAGCAGTACTTC. It codes for CASSLKDSFYEQYF.

This chain joins TRBV30 and TRBJ1-2; D not resolved. V lost 3 bases and J lost 4, with 12 bases in between. This CDR3 contains 13 residues. Germline values: CDR1 GTSNPN, CDR2 SVGIG (reference sequence). CDR3 bases: TGTGCCTGGAGCGCGGTTCGGGCCTATGGCTACACCTTC. Amino acids: CAWSAVRAYGYTF.

The chain is built from TRBV28 and TRBJ1-2; no reliable D call. The V gene lost 2 bases and the J gene lost 3 bases, with 10 bases spanning the gap. The CDR3 runs to 14 residues. Germline assignment: CDR1 MDHEN and CDR2 SYDVKM. DNA of the CDR3: TGTGCCAGCAGTTTACCCCGGGGAGACTATGGCTACACCTTC. Amino acids: CASSLPRGDYGYTF.

A single count supports this clone. The V gene is TRBV28, the J gene TRBJ2-7; 8 bases are a match to TRBD2. Per germline, CDR1 MDHEN and CDR2 SYDVKM. With V trimmed by 2 bases and J by 0 bases, 6 bases remained unmatched. The CDR3 loop spans 16 amino acids. CDR3 protein: CASSLKGSGNSYEQYF. CDR3 in DNA: TGTGCCAGCAGTTTAAAAGGTAGCGGGAACTCCTACGAGCAGTACTTC.

This rearrangement joins TRBV6-5 to TRBJ1-1; a weak D match, TRBD1 (5 bases). The CDR3 length is 12 residues. Germline V CDR1 and CDR2: MNHEY, SVGAGI. Trimming left V 5 bases short and J 7 bases short, with 11 bases between. The CDR3 region has the DNA TGTGCCAGCAGTCCCCCAGGGTTTGAAGCTTTCTTT. Amino acid sequence: CASSPPGFEAFF.

V and J are TRBV5-1 and TRBJ1-3, with D possibly being TRBD1 (5 bases). V gave up 5 bases and J gave up 3 bases, with 15 bases separating them. CDR3 length equals 15 residues. Germline V gene data show CDR1 as SGHRS and CDR2 as YFSETQ. The CDR3 DNA is TGCGCCAGCAGGCCTGCGGGTCAGGGTGGAAACACCATATATTTT. This encodes CASRPAGQGGNTIYF.

This clone was picked up one time. The V and J genes are TRBV4-1 and TRBJ2-3, with no clear D. CDR3 length equals 15 residues. Trimming pared 4 bases from V and 0 bases from J, leaving 11 bases between. CDR1 is MGHRA, CDR2 YSYEKL, per germline. In DNA, the CDR3 is TGCGCCAGCAGCCCTGTAGCAGGCAGCACAGATACGCAGTATTTT. Translation gives CASSPVAGSTDTQYF.

As for this clone: Mismatch with germline at one junction end may stem from a read error. The V and J genes are TRBV6-1 and TRBJ2-2, with D perhaps matching TRBD1 or TRBD2 (5 bases each). Per germline, CDR1 MNHNS and CDR2 SASEGT. The CDR3 is made up of 13 amino acids. CDR3 DNA: TGTGCCGGCAGTTGGGGGAATCAGGGGGAGCTGTTTTTT. Protein: CAGSWGNQGELFF.

CDR3: CASSLARATNEKLFF. For the CDR3, the DNA is TGTGCCAGCAGTTTAGCGAGAGCAACTAATGAAAAACTGTTTTTT. The chain carries TRBV28 and TRBJ1-4; D gene unclear. V lost 2 bases and J 0 bases, leaving 7 bases between the germline ends. CDR1 and CDR2 from the germline V gene are MDHEN and SYDVKM. The CDR3 length is 15 residues.

V gene TRBV30 combines with J gene TRBJ2-7, with a weak D call TRBD2 (6 bases). Trimming stripped 8 bases from V and 1 base from J, with 12 bases between. This CDR3 is 12 amino acids long. Germline values: CDR1 GTSNPN, CDR2 SVGIG (reference sequence). CDR3 region: CATGGNSYEQYF. The CDR3 DNA is TGTGCCACCGGAGGGAATTCCTACGAGCAGTACTTC.

The chain uses TRBV7-6 and TRBJ2-1; the D call may be TRBD1 or TRBD2 (5 bases each). The CDR3 spans 15 residues. The germline CDR1 and CDR2 sequences are SGHVS and FNYEAQ. Trimming removed 1 base at V and 5 bases at J, with 12 bases between. For the CDR3, the DNA is TGTGCCAGCAGCTTAGTTGACGGGGCCCACAATGAGCAGTTCTTC. Protein: CASSLVDGAHNEQFF.

This clone has just a few counts. The gene calls are TRBV2 and TRBJ1-5, with D maybe TRBD1 (6 bases). The CDR3 consists of 15 residues. The germline V gene has CDR1 SNHLY and CDR2 FYNNEI. The germline V and J ends were trimmed by 5 bases and 5 bases, with 16 bases remaining between them. The CDR3 protein is CASSPRSGQDQPQHF. The CDR3 bases are TGTGCCAGCAGTCCCAGATCGGGACAAGATCAGCCCCAGCATTTT.

This sequence joins TRBV5-1 and TRBJ1-1; tentative D call: TRBD1 (5 bases). With 0 bases removed from V and 0 bases from J, the gap between germline ends came to 18 bases. The CDR3 has 18 amino acids. Germline lookup yields CDR1 SGHRS and CDR2 YFSETQ. The CDR3 nucleotides are TGCGCCAGCAGCTTGGATTGGGGCCTCGAATCTATGAACACTGAAGCTTTCTTT. It yields the protein CASSLDWGLESMNTEAFF.

The V gene is TRBV5-1, the J gene TRBJ1-2; D gene ambiguous. The V gene lost 0 bases and the J gene lost 2 bases, with 20 bases spanning the gap. Germline V gene data show CDR1 as SGHRS and CDR2 as YFSETQ. The CDR3 is made up of 18 amino acids. The CDR3 protein is CASSLARTRGSANYGYTF. The CDR3 coding sequence is TGCGCCAGCAGCTTGGCCAGGACTCGCGGCTCGGCGAACTATGGCTACACCTTC.

Notes on this clone: The identical CDR3 is also encoded by other nucleotide sequences in the sample. CDR3: CASSLGSYEQYF. CDR3 bases: TGTGCCAGCAGCTTAGGCAGCTACGAGCAGTACTTC. The rearrangement links TRBV7-8 to TRBJ2-7; unclear D gene. The CDR3 contains 12 residues. The germline CDR1 and CDR2 sequences are SGHVS and FQNEAQ. V was pared by 1 base and J by 3 bases, with 4 bases between.

The J gene is TRBJ2-7, the V gene TRBV11-2; maybe TRBD2 (6 bases). Trimming pared 4 bases from V and 2 bases from J, leaving 21 bases between. Germline V CDR1 and CDR2: SGHAT, FQNNGV. CDR3 size: 17 residues. The CDR3 nucleotides read TGTGCCAGCAGCTCGCGAATGAGGGCGGGAATCACCTACGAGCAGTACTTC. Translating gives CASSSRMRAGITYEQYF. Complete variable domain (other parts from reference TRBV11-2 and TRBJ2-7): EAGVAQSPRYKIIEKRQSVAFWCNPISGHATLYWYQQILGQGPKLLIQFQNNGVVDDSQLPKDRFSAERLKGVDSTLKIQPAKLEDSAVYLCASSSRMRAGITYEQYFGPGTRLTVT.

V and J are TRBV11-3 and TRBJ2-3; TRBD2 might be the D (6 bases). This CDR3 comprises 12 residues. With 5 bases removed from V and 6 bases from J, the gap between germline ends came to 9 bases. Per germline, CDR1 SGHNT and CDR2 YENEEA. The DNA for the CDR3 is TGTGCCAGCAGCCGGGACTCCGATACGCAGTATTTT. Translated: CASSRDSDTQYF. The complete variable domain, with remaining parts taken from reference TRBV11-3 and TRBJ2-3, reads EAGVVQSPRYKIIEKKQPVAFWCNPISGHNTLYWYLQNLGQGPELLIRYENEEAVDDSQLPKDRFSAERLKGVDSTLKIQPAELGDSAVYLCASSRDSDTQYFGPGTRLTVL.

In its sample, this clone was seen once. The chain carries TRBV9 and TRBJ2-2, with 8 nucleotides matching TRBD1. J lost 5 bases, V lost 7 bases, and 7 bases had no gene match. The CDR3 totals 14 residues. The germline V gene has CDR1 SGDLS and CDR2 YYNGEE. CDR3 loop: CASGRTGWTGELFF. DNA of the CDR3: TGTGCCAGCGGCAGGACAGGGTGGACCGGGGAGCTGTTTTTT.

The chain is built from TRBV6-6 and TRBJ1-5; no clear D. V dropped 8 bases and J dropped 4 bases, with 9 bases sitting between them. Germline CDR1 reads MNHNY; CDR2 reads SVGAGI (reference sequence). The CDR3 is made up of 12 amino acids. In nucleotides, the CDR3 is TGTGCCAGCGCGCTTCCAAATCAGCCCCAGCATTTT. This sequence encodes CASALPNQPQHF.

The chain combines TRBV7-9 with TRBJ1-1; D is possibly TRBD1 (6 bases). Trimming cost V 4 bases and J 0 bases, with 18 bases left between them. The CDR3 is 17 residues long. Germline lookup yields CDR1 SEHNR and CDR2 FQNEAQ (reference sequence). The CDR3 DNA reads as TGTGCCAGCAGCTCCCATAAGAGGACAGTCATGAACACTGAAGCTTTCTTT. This translates into CASSSHKRTVMNTEAFF. Filled out from reference TRBV7-9 and TRBJ1-1, the complete variable domain reads DTGVSQNPRHKITKRGQNVTFRCDPISEHNRLYWYRQTLGQGPEFLTYFQNEAQLEKSRLLSDRFSAERPKGSFSTLEIQRTEQGDSAMYLCASSSHKRTVMNTEAFFGQGTRLTVV.

The chain has TRBV28 and TRBJ1-5; D unresolved. This CDR3 is 14 amino acids long. Germline V gene sequence: CDR1 MDHEN, CDR2 SYDVKM. Trimming stripped 3 bases from V and 4 bases from J, with 10 bases between. The CDR3 DNA reads as TGTGCCAGCAGTTTCAGGTTTAGAAATCAGCCCCAGCATTTT. This codes for CASSFRFRNQPQHF.

V is TRBV29-1 and J is TRBJ2-7, with D possibly being TRBD1 (6 bases). CDR3 length: 12 residues. Trimming left V 6 bases short and J 2 bases short, with 11 bases between. In germline, CDR1 is SQVTM, CDR2 ANQGSEA. CDR3 region: CSVSDSPYEQYF. CDR3 in DNA: TGCAGCGTCTCGGACAGCCCCTACGAGCAGTACTTC.

CDR3: CASSAGLLGTGELFF. The CDR3 DNA is TGTGCCAGCAGCGCGGGACTTCTTGGCACCGGGGAGCTGTTTTTT. V usage is TRBV9 and J usage is TRBJ2-2; weak D call: TRBD2 (6 bases). Germline V gives CDR1 SGDLS, CDR2 YYNGEE. The V end was cut by 3 bases, the J end by 4 bases, with 13 bases between. The CDR3 consists of 15 residues.

This rearrangement joins TRBV20-1 to TRBJ2-3; tentatively, D is TRBD2 (5 bases). This CDR3 is built from 10 residues. Trimming shortened V by 5 bases and J by 8 bases, and 8 bases separated the two germline ends. Germline V gives CDR1 DFQATT, CDR2 SNEGSKA (reference sequence). The CDR3 loop reads CSAGGGTQYF. The CDR3 DNA follows: TGCAGTGCTGGAGGCGGTACGCAGTATTTT.

Only one count was recorded for this clone. CDR3 in DNA: TGTGCCAGCAGCCAGACCGGGACAGGGGGATACGAGCAGTACTTC. The encoded protein is CASSQTGTGGYEQYF. V is TRBV28 and J is TRBJ2-7, with TRBD1 matching 11 bases. The germline V gene encodes CDR1 MDHEN and CDR2 SYDVKM. This CDR3 spans 15 amino acids. V lost 6 bases and J lost 4; bases outside the gene matches: 8.

CDR3 bases: TGCGCCAGCAGCTTGGCAACCCCCTGGGGTGCTTTCTTT. Translating gives CASSLATPWGAFF. This chain joins TRBV5-1 and TRBJ1-1; D unclear. V was trimmed by 0 bases and J by 11 bases, leaving 14 bases between them. CDR1 and CDR2 from the germline V gene are SGHRS and YFSETQ. There are 13 residues in the CDR3.